These T cell receptor beta chains were read from a single sample in a study of CD8+ T cells in alopecia areata. Clones were read by immunoSEQ multiplex PCR, and TCRdb kept only the in-frame ones, dropping some. The sample lists around 210,000 clones, around three fifths occurring once. Sequenced sample: CD8+ T cells sorted from blood. The receptor source for this set is a human donor in good health. Each CDR3 is given with its conserved first and last residue. Fields, in order: V gene, J gene, D gene, clone size, CDR3 protein, CDR3 DNA. D genes are given only for firm matches. The size entry is marked missing in some rows and otherwise reads once, few, many or a size class.

>TRBV5-1|TRBJ1-2|TRBD1|few
CASSLGQGANGYTF
TGCGCCAGCAGCTTGGGACAGGGGGCAAATGGCTACACCTTC
>TRBV29-1|TRBJ2-1|NA|few
CSVEYRAYNEQFF
TGCAGCGTTGAGTACCGAGCTTACAATGAGCAGTTCTTC
>TRBV9|TRBJ1-2|NA|NA
CASSVESFAGLAYGYTF
TGTGCCAGCAGCGTAGAATCATTTGCAGGGTTGGCCTATGGCTACACCTTC
>TRBV19|TRBJ1-1|NA|few
CASSIGGGTEAFF
TGTGCCAGTAGTATTGGCGGGGGAACTGAAGCTTTCTTT
>TRBV4-1|TRBJ1-1|TRBD1|NA
CASSPASGGDTEAFF
TGCGCCAGCAGCCCGGCGTCAGGGGGGGACACTGAAGCTTTCTTT
>TRBV4-1|TRBJ1-4|NA|few
CASSQLMGVATNEKLFF
TGCGCCAGCAGCCAACTGATGGGGGTTGCAACTAATGAAAAACTGTTTTTT
>TRBV11-2|TRBJ2-2|TRBD2|NA
CASSLLAGANTGELFF
TGTGCCAGCAGTTTACTAGCGGGGGCGAACACCGGGGAGCTGTTTTTT
>TRBV7-9|TRBJ1-2|NA|NA
CASSFPENYGYTF
TGTGCCAGCAGCTTTCCGGAGAACTATGGCTACACCTTC
>TRBV30|TRBJ2-5|TRBD1|once
CALTGVGETQYF
TGTGCCCTGACAGGGGTTGGGGAGACCCAGTACTTC
>TRBV30|TRBJ1-1|NA|once
CAWRPGMNTEAFF
TGTGCCTGGAGACCCGGAATGAACACTGAAGCTTTCTTT
>TRBV29-1|TRBJ2-1|TRBD2|NA
CSVAIAGGYEQFF
TGCAGCGTCGCCATAGCGGGGGGCTATGAGCAGTTCTTC
>TRBV2|TRBJ2-1|NA|once
CASSSGEQFF
TGTGCCAGCAGTTCGGGGGAGCAGTTCTTC
>TRBV7-2|TRBJ1-2|NA|few
CASSLATWEGYTF
TGTGCCAGCAGCTTAGCCACCTGGGAAGGCTACACCTTC